The 28 T cell receptor beta chains below come from one sample, sequenced in a study of OX40 agonist ivuxolimab in advanced cancers. Measured with immunoSEQ multiplex PCR; TCRdb has only the in-frame clones, and not every one. The sample records about 45,000 clones, 75% to 85% being singletons. The source was CD4+ or CD8+ T cells sorted from blood, collected in a trial of the OX40 agonist ivuxolimab. The receptors come from an adult with an advanced solid tumor such as melanoma, head and neck, liver or kidney cancer.

CDR3 bases: TGTGCCAGCACGCCGGGCCTCTCGGTGGGTACGCAGTATTTT. It is translated as CASTPGLSVGTQYF. The J gene is TRBJ2-3, the V gene TRBV2; D is unclear. Germline V gives CDR1 SNHLY, CDR2 FYNNEI. The CDR3 sequence is 14 residues long. Trimming removed 7 bases from V and 8 bases from J, with 19 bases in between.

The gene calls are TRBV21-1 and TRBJ1-1; TRBD1 is the table's D call and was not checked against the DNA. TRBV21-1 is deemed a pseudogene. The CDR3 is made up of 16 amino acids. In DNA form, the CDR3 reads TGTGCCAGCAGCAACCGACAGGGGTGGGCGAACACTGAAGCTTTCTTT. Protein sequence: CASSNRQGWANTEAFF.

The gene calls are TRBV18 and TRBJ1-2, with D unclear. Germline V gene sequence: CDR1 KGHSH, CDR2 LQKENI. Trimming took off 2 bases at V and 2 bases at J, with 9 bases between the two ends. This CDR3 spans 14 amino acids. DNA of the CDR3: TGTGCCAGCTCACCAAGCGGGTTGAACTATGGCTACACCTTC. This codes for CASSPSGLNYGYTF.

The rearrangement joins TRBV7-2 to TRBJ1-1, with D possibly being TRBD1 (6 bases). The CDR3 is 13 residues long. Germline values: CDR1 SGHTA, CDR2 FQGNSA. Trimming removed 7 bases at V and 2 bases at J, with 11 bases between. The CDR3 reads CASIPGGNTEAFF. CDR3 sequence (DNA): TGTGCCAGCATCCCCGGGGGCAACACTGAAGCTTTCTTT.

V gene TRBV27 combines with J gene TRBJ2-7; TRBD2 matches 8 bases. Germline V gene data show CDR1 as MNHEY and CDR2 as SMNVEV (reference sequence). This CDR3 spans 14 amino acids. V lost 5 bases, J lost 5 bases, and 8 bases stayed unmatched. CDR3 sequence: CASSILGTRHEQYF. The CDR3 coding sequence is TGTGCCAGCAGTATCCTCGGGACTAGGCACGAGCAGTACTTC.

The gene calls are TRBV5-1 and TRBJ1-6; D ambiguous. V dropped 0 bases and J dropped 4 bases, with 11 bases sitting between them. Germline V CDR1 and CDR2: SGHRS, YFSETQ. This CDR3 is 16 amino acids long. As DNA, the CDR3 is TGCGCCAGCAGCTTGGAAGATCCTTCTTATAATTCACCCCTCCACTTT. Amino acid sequence: CASSLEDPSYNSPLHF.

This chain uses TRBV7-3 with TRBJ2-2, with a tentative D call TRBD1 (5 bases). CDR1 is SGHTA, CDR2 FQGTGA, per germline. V was shortened by 5 bases and J by 3 bases, with 10 bases between the two germline ends. The CDR3 has 14 residues. DNA of the CDR3: TGTGCCAGCAGCCAAGACAGTTACACCGGGGAGCTGTTTTTT. Its translation is CASSQDSYTGELFF.

The chain has TRBV7-9 and TRBJ2-3, with 7 bases identical to TRBD2. The junction had 6 bases not matched to a gene; V was cut back by 5 bases and J by 4 bases. CDR1 SEHNR and CDR2 FQNEAQ come from the germline V gene (reference sequence). The CDR3 length is 14 residues. The CDR3 loop is CASSVREGADTQYF. The CDR3 DNA reads as TGTGCCAGCAGCGTAAGGGAGGGAGCAGATACGCAGTATTTT.

Only a few counts were recorded for this clone. The V gene is TRBV6-1, the J gene TRBJ1-5; D not certain. Germline CDR1 and CDR2: MNHNS and SASEGT. Between the trimmed V and J ends, which lost 3 bases and 7 bases, there was a span of 10 bases. This CDR3 is 13 amino acids long. The CDR3 DNA reads as TGTGCCAGCAGTGAGGGTGCAATCCAGCCCCAGCATTTT. Its translation is CASSEGAIQPQHF.

This clone was observed a few times. This chain connects TRBV5-4 to TRBJ1-1; 8 bases line up with TRBD1. Germline CDR1 and CDR2: SGHNT and YYREEE (reference sequence). The CDR3 loop spans 17 amino acids. V trimming: 5 bases; J trimming: 0 bases; junction bases outside the gene matches: 12. CDR3 region: CASSPGQGAAMNTEAFF. The CDR3 coding sequence is TGTGCCAGCAGTCCCGGGCAGGGGGCTGCGATGAACACTGAAGCTTTCTTT.

This clone has a handful of counts. The V call is TRBV7-9, the J call TRBJ2-5, with no clear D. Between the trimmed V and J ends, which lost 5 bases and 0 bases, there was a span of 7 bases. This CDR3 is 13 amino acids long. The germline V gene encodes CDR1 SEHNR and CDR2 FQNEAQ (reference sequence). Here the CDR3 DNA reads TGTGCCAGCAGCCCGAGGTACCAAGAGACCCAGTACTTC. Translating gives CASSPRYQETQYF. Complete variable domain (other parts from reference TRBV7-9 and TRBJ2-5): DTGVSQNPRHKITKRGQNVTFRCDPISEHNRLYWYRQTLGQGPEFLTYFQNEAQLEKSRLLSDRFSAERPKGSFSTLEIQRTEQGDSAMYLCASSPRYQETQYFGPGTRLLVL.

This clone has a handful of counts. V and J are TRBV7-9 and TRBJ2-7, with TRBD2 identical over 7 bases. Germline V gene sequence: CDR1 SEHNR, CDR2 FQNEAQ (reference sequence). Trimming removed 5 bases from V and 0 bases from J; junction bases left unmatched: 1. CDR3 size: 13 residues. In nucleotides, the CDR3 is TGTGCCAGCAGCCCGGGGGGCTCCTACGAGCAGTACTTC. Protein sequence: CASSPGGSYEQYF. The full variable domain, rest sourced from reference TRBV7-9 and TRBJ2-7, is DTGVSQNPRHKITKRGQNVTFRCDPISEHNRLYWYRQTLGQGPEFLTYFQNEAQLEKSRLLSDRFSAERPKGSFSTLEIQRTEQGDSAMYLCASSPGGSYEQYFGPGTRLTVT.

The rearrangement joins TRBV9 to TRBJ2-3; no clear D gene. Per the germline V gene, CDR1 is SGDLS and CDR2 is YYNGEE. This CDR3 has 12 residues. Deletions cut 1 base from V and 4 bases from J, with 4 bases between. CDR3 bases: TGTGCCAGCAGCGTAAATTCAGATACGCAGTATTTT. Translation gives CASSVNSDTQYF. The variable domain in full, completed from reference TRBV9 and TRBJ2-3, reads DSGVTQTPKHLITATGQRVTLRCSPRSGDLSVYWYQQSLDQGLQFLIQYYNGEERAKGNILERFSAQQFPDLHSELNLSSLELGDSALYFCASSVNSDTQYFGPGTRLTVL.

The chain carries TRBV18 and TRBJ1-1; TRBD1 matches 9 bases. Looked up from germline, CDR1 is KGHSH and CDR2 is LQKENI. After removal of 5 bases from V and 5 bases from J, the junction contained 6 bases not matched to a gene. The CDR3 is 14 amino acids. CDR3 in DNA: TGTGCCAGCTCATCGGGACAGGGAGGGACTGAAGCTTTCTTT. Protein: CASSSGQGGTEAFF. The whole variable domain, remainder taken from reference TRBV18 and TRBJ1-1, is NAGVMQNPRHLVRRRGQEARLRCSPMKGHSHVYWYRQLPEEGLKFMVYLQKENIIDESGMPKERFSAEFPKEGPSILRIQQVVRGDSAAYFCASSSGQGGTEAFFGQGTRLTVV.

V gene TRBV12-5 combines with J gene TRBJ1-6; 12 bases match TRBD1. The CDR3 contains 15 residues. Germline V gives CDR1 LGHNT, CDR2 FRNRAP. V lost 5 bases and J lost 5; bases outside the gene matches: 1. Written as DNA, the CDR3 is TGTGCTAGTGGTAGGGACAGGGGGCATAATTCACCCCTCCACTTT. The encoded protein is CASGRDRGHNSPLHF.

In its sample, this clone was seen a few times. This chain uses TRBV10-2 with TRBJ2-1; 7 nucleotides match TRBD1. This CDR3 has 16 amino acids. With V trimmed by 5 bases and J by 7 bases, 14 bases remained unmatched. From germline, CDR1 is WSHSY and CDR2 SAAADI. The CDR3 here is CASSPGPKTGWNEQFF. DNA for the CDR3: TGCGCCAGCAGTCCCGGGCCGAAGACAGGGTGGAATGAGCAGTTCTTC.

This rearrangement joins TRBV11-2 to TRBJ1-3; the D gene is possibly TRBD1 (6 bases). The CDR3 is made up of 13 amino acids. V lost 9 bases and J lost 2, with 11 bases in between. Germline V lookup: CDR1 SGHAT, CDR2 FQNNGV. CDR3 nucleotides: TGTGCCAGTGCGGGGGGGCCTGGAAACACCATATATTTT. Its translation is CASAGGPGNTIYF.

V and J are TRBV7-8 and TRBJ1-5; no definite D call. Germline values: CDR1 SGHVS, CDR2 FQNEAQ. CDR3 length: 17 residues. The V and J ends lost 1 base and 5 bases respectively, with 18 bases between them. The CDR3 protein is CASSLVLSVFGDQPQHF. CDR3 DNA: TGTGCCAGCAGCTTAGTCCTCTCGGTTTTTGGGGATCAGCCCCAGCATTTT.

The chain couples TRBV27 to TRBJ2-7; tentative D call: TRBD1 (5 bases). Germline CDR1 reads MNHEY; CDR2 reads SMNVEV (reference sequence). Trimming stripped 5 bases from V and 6 bases from J, with 20 bases between. This CDR3 has 15 residues. CDR3 DNA: TGTGCCAGCAGTCCCCGCTCTGTGGGGCCTCTCGAGCAGTACTTC. Residues: CASSPRSVGPLEQYF.

The chain has TRBV4-2 and TRBJ2-1; D possibly corresponds to TRBD2 (7 bases). Trimming stripped 1 base from V and 8 bases from J, with 18 bases between. This CDR3 spans 16 amino acids. Germline V gene lookup returns CDR1 LGHNA and CDR2 YNFKEQ. The CDR3 loop is CASSQGDGGPRDEQFF. The DNA of the CDR3 is TGTGCCAGCAGCCAAGGCGACGGGGGGCCTAGGGATGAGCAGTTCTTC.

V gene TRBV7-3 combines with J gene TRBJ2-3; 10 bases are shared with TRBD2. The germline V gene has CDR1 SGHTA and CDR2 FQGTGA. The CDR3 runs 15 residues. V shed 5 bases and J 2 bases; nucleotides not matched to a gene: 4. CDR3 residues: CASSPTSGVTDTQYF. CDR3 nucleotide sequence: TGTGCCAGCAGCCCTACTAGCGGGGTCACAGATACGCAGTATTTT.

This chain links TRBV11-1 with TRBJ2-7; D might be TRBD2 (6 bases). Germline V CDR1 and CDR2: SGHAT, FQDESV (reference sequence). The germline V and J ends were trimmed by 3 bases and 5 bases, with 8 bases remaining between them. This CDR3 spans 12 amino acids. The CDR3 nucleotides are TGTGCCAGCAGCTTGGGAGGACACGAGCAGTACTTC. It is translated as CASSLGGHEQYF.

The chain is built from TRBV4-2 and TRBJ2-3, with TRBD2 matching over 8 bases. J lost 1 base, V lost 4 bases, and 4 bases had no gene match. Germline CDR1 is LGHNA and CDR2 is YNFKEQ. The CDR3 is 15 residues long. The CDR3 here is CASSPGGRGTDTQYF. The CDR3 DNA follows: TGTGCCAGCAGCCCGGGGGGGCGTGGCACAGATACGCAGTATTTT.

V is TRBV6-1 and J is TRBJ2-1, with 7 bases identical to TRBD2. Germline lookup yields CDR1 MNHNS and CDR2 SASEGT. This CDR3 region has 13 residues. Trimming removed 7 bases from V and 3 bases from J; junction bases left unmatched: 3. CDR3 nucleotide sequence: TGTGCCAGCAATCCTAGCGGCTACAATGAGCAGTTCTTC. It yields the protein CASNPSGYNEQFF.

This clone was counted a single time. CDR3 coding DNA: TGTGCCAGCAGCCCGGACAGGGGGAGCAATCAGCCCCAGCATTTT. It encodes CASSPDRGSNQPQHF. The chain links TRBV5-6 to TRBJ1-5; TRBD1 matches at 10 bases. Germline trimming cut 4 bases from V and 1 base from J; bases unmatched to any gene: 2. This CDR3 contains 15 residues. CDR1 SGHDT and CDR2 YYEEEE come from the germline V gene. The full variable domain, rest sourced from reference TRBV5-6 and TRBJ1-5, is DAGVTQSPTHLIKTRGQQVTLRCSPKSGHDTVSWYQQALGQGPQFIFQYYEEEERQRGNFPDRFSGHQFPNYSSELNVNALLLGDSALYLCASSPDRGSNQPQHFGDGTRLSIL.

The chain joins TRBV5-1 to TRBJ2-2, with D possibly matching TRBD2 (5 bases). Between the trimmed V and J ends, which lost 0 bases and 6 bases, there was a span of 9 bases. The CDR3 consists of 14 residues. Germline CDR1 is SGHRS and CDR2 is YFSETQ. The CDR3 is CASSLEGVAGELFF. The CDR3 DNA is TGCGCCAGCAGCTTGGAGGGAGTGGCCGGGGAGCTGTTTTTT.

The J gene is TRBJ2-4, the V gene TRBV4-1; D is perhaps TRBD1 (5 bases). The germline gives CDR1 MGHRA, CDR2 YSYEKL. There are 18 residues in the CDR3. V was pared by 3 bases and J by 4 bases, with 22 bases between. The CDR3 sequence is CASSQEADSYPEKNIQYF. CDR3 coding DNA: TGCGCCAGCAGCCAGGAAGCCGACAGCTACCCTGAAAAAAACATTCAGTACTTC.

The table lists this clone with a count of one. The chain joins TRBV7-9 to TRBJ2-5, with TRBD1 matching 7 bases. CDR1 is SEHNR and CDR2 is FQNEAQ in the germline V gene (reference sequence). J was trimmed by 2 bases and V by 3 bases; bases with no gene match: 9. The CDR3 is 16 residues long. The CDR3: CASSLSNRGGQETQYF. The CDR3 region has the DNA TGTGCCAGCAGCTTGAGTAACAGGGGTGGTCAAGAGACCCAGTACTTC. Combining the CDR3 with reference TRBV7-9 and TRBJ2-5 gives the whole variable domain DTGVSQNPRHKITKRGQNVTFRCDPISEHNRLYWYRQTLGQGPEFLTYFQNEAQLEKSRLLSDRFSAERPKGSFSTLEIQRTEQGDSAMYLCASSLSNRGGQETQYFGPGTRLLVL.